The clone carrying this TCR beta chain was seen just once. The antigen is undetermined. The sample originates from a study of cytomegalovirus exposure and HLA in healthy donors. 60 Vbeta and 13 Jbeta primers were used in PCR. The table came from immunoSEQ multiplex PCR; TCRdb's copy has only in-frame clones and leaves some out. The repertoire holds 150,000 to 200,000 clones, with approximately 77% as singletons. Study-level results: Highly shared variants forming one cluster were likely a sequencing artifact. HLA restriction was apparent for most CMV-associated TCR beta chains in a later analysis. In vitro experiments confirmed that a few CMV-associated chains were specific for CMV antigens. In an earlier analysis, about 87% or about 30%: the productive usage of most TCR beta V segments.

V was clipped by 6 bases and J by 2 bases, with 13 bases between them. The length of the CDR3 is 14 residues. From germline, CDR1 is KGHSH and CDR2 LQKENI. Sequenced material: PBMCs. The TCR originated in a male donor in good health and CMV-seropositive. The V call is TRBV18, the J call TRBJ1-2; unclear D gene. The CDR3 protein is CASSEVGGNYGYTF. As DNA, the CDR3 is TGTGCCAGCTCCGAGGTCGGAGGGAACTATGGCTACACCTTC.